A single sample is the source of the 24 T cell receptor beta chains below, sequenced in a study of cytomegalovirus exposure and HLA in healthy donors. Profiling relied on immunoSEQ multiplex PCR, and the TCRdb table lists in-frame clones only, not all of them. The data hold 50,000 to 65,000 clones, with around 96% observed a single time. Sequences were obtained from PBMCs. Source of these receptors: a woman younger than 35 in good health and CMV-seronegative.

J is TRBJ1-5 and V is TRBV29-1, with a weak D call TRBD1 (5 bases). The CDR3 loop spans 13 amino acids. Germline loops: CDR1 SQVTM, CDR2 ANQGSEA. The germline V and J ends were trimmed by 1 base and 6 bases, with 10 bases remaining between them. CDR3 coding DNA: TGCAGCGTTGAAGCCGCGGGGGGTCAGCCCCAGCATTTT. This gives the protein CSVEAAGGQPQHF.

V and J are TRBV6-5 and TRBJ1-5; the D is unclear. Germline assignment: CDR1 MNHEY and CDR2 SVGAGI. This CDR3 has 11 amino acids. V was clipped by 6 bases and J by 3 bases, with 3 bases between them. As DNA, the CDR3 is TGTGCCAGCAGCCACAATCAGCCCCAGCATTTT. This codes for CASSHNQPQHF.

A few counts support this clone. The chain couples TRBV10-3 to TRBJ2-5, with no clear D. The CDR3 runs to 13 residues. V was pared by 0 bases and J by 5 bases, with 7 bases between. Germline V gene data show CDR1 as ENHRY and CDR2 as SYGVKD. CDR3 amino acids: CAISESVGETQYF. The CDR3 DNA follows: TGTGCCATCAGTGAGTCGGTCGGGGAGACCCAGTACTTC.

This sequence joins TRBV5-1 and TRBJ2-3, with 9 bases fitting TRBD2. Trimming removed 4 bases from V and 2 bases from J; junction bases left unmatched: 11. The CDR3 sequence is 17 residues long. CDR1 SGHRS and CDR2 YFSETQ come from the germline V gene. The CDR3 coding sequence is TGCGCCAGCAGCCCCCGGGCTAGCGGGGTTACCACAGATACGCAGTATTTT. Translated: CASSPRASGVTTDTQYF.

The J gene is TRBJ1-2, the V gene TRBV6-5, with D perhaps TRBD1 (5 bases). CDR1 and CDR2 (germline): MNHEY, SVGAGI. V was trimmed by 2 bases and J by 7 bases, leaving 11 bases between them. The CDR3 sequence is 13 residues long. The CDR3 reads CASSYAGLRGYTF. As DNA, the CDR3 is TGTGCCAGCAGTTACGCGGGACTTCGTGGCTACACCTTC.

This rearrangement joins TRBV19 to TRBJ2-1; D gene uncertain. Germline values: CDR1 LNHDA, CDR2 SQIVND (reference sequence). The CDR3 totals 14 residues. The V gene lost 4 bases and the J gene lost 6 bases, with 13 bases spanning the gap. DNA for the CDR3: TGTGCCAGTAGTAGGCAGGCGATACTCAATGAGCAGTTCTTC. It specifies CASSRQAILNEQFF.

V gene TRBV5-1 combines with J gene TRBJ2-1, with TRBD2 matching 7 bases. Germline V lookup: CDR1 SGHRS, CDR2 YFSETQ. V shed 6 bases and J 0 bases; nucleotides not matched to a gene: 6. The CDR3 is 15 amino acids. In nucleotides, the CDR3 is TGCGCCAGCACCATAGCGGGTTCCTCCTACAATGAGCAGTTCTTC. This gives the protein CASTIAGSSYNEQFF.

The chain links TRBV9 to TRBJ2-7; possibly TRBD2 for D (6 bases). Germline loops: CDR1 SGDLS, CDR2 YYNGEE. This CDR3 comprises 13 residues. Trimming took 4 bases from V and 6 from J, leaving 14 bases between them. The CDR3 DNA sequence: TGTGCCAGCAGCCTCGGGACTTTGGGCGAGCAGTACTTC. This sequence encodes CASSLGTLGEQYF. Filled out from reference TRBV9 and TRBJ2-7, the complete variable domain reads DSGVTQTPKHLITATGQRVTLRCSPRSGDLSVYWYQQSLDQGLQFLIQYYNGEERAKGNILERFSAQQFPDLHSELNLSSLELGDSALYFCASSLGTLGEQYFGPGTRLTVT.

The CDR3 DNA is TGCGCCAGCAGCCCGGGGGATCCGGCGGGCGGGGAGCTGTTTTTT. Protein: CASSPGDPAGGELFF. This sequence joins TRBV5-1 and TRBJ2-2, with D maybe TRBD2 (6 bases). The CDR3 has 15 amino acids. Trimming removed 4 bases from V and 7 bases from J, with 17 bases in between. Germline CDR1 is SGHRS and CDR2 is YFSETQ.

This rearrangement joins TRBV30 to TRBJ2-7; D unresolved. This CDR3 has 14 amino acids. Trimming removed 3 bases at V and 3 bases at J, with 15 bases between. Germline-derived CDR1 and CDR2 are GTSNPN and SVGIG (reference sequence). The CDR3 DNA sequence: TGTGCCTGGAGCCGCGGAGCCATCGTCTACGAGCAGTACTTC. It translates to CAWSRGAIVYEQYF.

V gene TRBV11-2 combines with J gene TRBJ2-5; 8 bases are shared with TRBD2. J lost 1 base, V lost 1 base, and 8 bases had no gene match. Per the germline V gene, CDR1 is SGHAT and CDR2 is FQNNGV. This CDR3 has 17 residues. CDR3 in amino acids: CASSLGPSGLTQETQYF. As DNA, the CDR3 is TGTGCCAGCAGCTTAGGTCCTAGCGGGCTCACCCAAGAGACCCAGTACTTC.

The chain recombines TRBV30 with TRBJ1-4; D is possibly TRBD1 (6 bases). The V gene lost 1 base and the J gene lost 3 bases, with 15 bases spanning the gap. Germline CDR1 is GTSNPN and CDR2 is SVGIG (reference sequence). This CDR3 is built from 16 residues. The CDR3 spells CAWSARGGLANEKLFF. As DNA, the CDR3 is TGTGCCTGGAGTGCCCGCGGGGGGCTAGCTAATGAAAAACTGTTTTTT.

This CDR3 is CASSRKTSGGSYNEQFF. The CDR3 DNA reads TGTGCCAGCAGCCGAAAGACTAGCGGGGGGTCCTACAATGAGCAGTTCTTC. The rearrangement links TRBV7-2 to TRBJ2-1, with 13 bases aligning to TRBD2. The ends lost 5 bases at V and 1 base at J; junction bases unmatched: 5. CDR1 and CDR2 from the germline V gene are SGHTA and FQGNSA. This CDR3 contains 17 residues.

The chain employs TRBV4-1 and TRBJ1-1, with D possibly matching TRBD1 (5 bases). Trimming removed 0 bases from V and 6 bases from J, with 8 bases in between. Per germline, CDR1 MGHRA and CDR2 YSYEKL. The CDR3 covers 13 residues. DNA for the CDR3: TGCGCCAGCAGCCAAGACAGGGTGGCTGAAGCTTTCTTT. Its translation is CASSQDRVAEAFF.

The gene calls are TRBV19 and TRBJ2-3; a weak D match, TRBD2 (6 bases). The CDR3 loop spans 16 amino acids. The V gene's germline CDR1 is LNHDA and CDR2 SQIVND (reference sequence). Trimming shortened V by 1 base and J by 3 bases, and 14 bases separated the two germline ends. The CDR3 is CASSIVGGDGTDTQYF. DNA of the CDR3: TGTGCCAGTAGTATAGTGGGCGGGGATGGGACAGATACGCAGTATTTT.

The V and J genes are TRBV7-9 and TRBJ2-7; 8 bases agree with TRBD2. CDR1 SEHNR and CDR2 FQNEAQ come from the germline V gene (reference sequence). V lost 1 base to trimming and J lost 3 bases; unmatched junction nucleotides: 5. This CDR3 comprises 15 residues. CDR3 protein: CASSLEGTSVYEQYF. The CDR3 DNA is TGTGCCAGCAGCTTAGAAGGGACTAGTGTCTACGAGCAGTACTTC.

The chain is built from TRBV5-6 and TRBJ1-2; unclear D gene. Germline V gene sequence: CDR1 SGHDT, CDR2 YYEEEE. The V end lost 4 bases, the J end lost 4 bases, and 5 bases lay between the germline ends. This CDR3 contains 11 residues. The CDR3 loop is CASSRGYGYTF. CDR3 coding DNA: TGTGCCAGCAGCCGAGGCTATGGCTACACCTTC.

This clone was counted once. A junction end diverges from the germline sequence, so it may reflect a read error. This chain uses TRBV2 with TRBJ2-4; TRBD1 is a possible D gene (5 bases). This CDR3 region has 12 residues. Germline V lookup: CDR1 SNHLY, CDR2 FYNNEI. The CDR3 nucleotides are TGTGCCAGTAGTGCAGGGAAAAACATTCAGTACTTC. Translating it yields CASSAGKNIQYF. Looking up the rest from reference TRBV2 and TRBJ2-4 gives the full variable domain: EPEVTQTPSHQVTQMGQEVILRCVPISNHLYFYWYRQILGQKVEFLVSFYNNEISEKSEIFDDQFSVERPDGSNFTLKIRSTKLEDSAMYFCASSAGKNIQYFGAGTRLSVL.

The CDR3 reads CASSVGVQETQYF. CDR3 in DNA: TGTGCCAGCAGCGTCGGTGTACAAGAGACCCAGTACTTC. This chain links TRBV9 with TRBJ2-5; D gene unclear. CDR1 and CDR2 (germline): SGDLS, YYNGEE. V was clipped by 2 bases and J by 2 bases, with 7 bases between them. The CDR3 totals 13 residues.

This chain uses TRBV2 with TRBJ2-7, with TRBD2 as a possible D gene (6 bases). Trimming took 8 bases from V and 4 from J, leaving 15 bases between them. The CDR3 is 13 residues long. Germline-derived CDR1 and CDR2 are SNHLY and FYNNEI. The CDR3 DNA reads TGTGCCAGCCAATCGGGGGTTTGGTACGAGCAGTACTTC. It is translated as CASQSGVWYEQYF.

The genes are TRBV10-3 and TRBJ2-1, with 10 bases that match TRBD1. Germline trimming cut 0 bases from V and 6 bases from J; bases unmatched to any gene: 2. Germline CDR1 reads ENHRY; CDR2 reads SYGVKD. The CDR3 consists of 15 residues. CDR3 loop: CAISESRDRGNEQFF. The CDR3 bases are TGTGCCATCAGTGAGTCGAGGGACAGGGGCAATGAGCAGTTCTTC.

The chain links TRBV4-3 to TRBJ2-6; tentative D call: TRBD2 (6 bases). The V end lost 4 bases, the J end lost 0 bases, and 10 bases lay between the germline ends. The CDR3 covers 16 residues. From germline, CDR1 is LGHNA and CDR2 YSLEER. CDR3 amino acids: CASSPAGSSGANVLTF. Written as DNA, the CDR3 is TGCGCCAGCAGCCCGGCGGGGTCCTCTGGGGCCAACGTCCTGACTTTC.

The chain is built from TRBV28 and TRBJ2-5, with a tentative D call TRBD2 (6 bases). From germline, CDR1 is MDHEN and CDR2 SYDVKM. This CDR3 has 15 amino acids. Between the trimmed V and J ends, which lost 3 bases and 5 bases, there was a span of 16 bases. Here the CDR3 DNA reads TGTGCCAGCAGTTTGCGGGGCCGGAGAGGGGAGACCCAGTACTTC. This codes for CASSLRGRRGETQYF.

V is TRBV6-1 and J is TRBJ2-7, with D possibly TRBD1 on 6 matching bases. The germline gives CDR1 MNHNS, CDR2 SASEGT. Trimming cost V 3 bases and J 3 bases, with 12 bases left between them. The CDR3 sequence is 14 residues long. Here the CDR3 DNA reads TGTGCCAGCAGTGATTGGGGGCGTAGCTACGAGCAGTACTTC. Translated: CASSDWGRSYEQYF.